Presented here are 14 T cell receptor beta chains from one specimen sequenced in a study of blood T cell repertoires in COVID-19. Some clones are missing from TCRdb's copy, which holds only in-frame ones; the method was immunoSEQ multiplex PCR. The sample shows about 320,000 clones, roughly 85% of them seen only once. The sequenced sample consisted of PBMCs or T cells enriched from blood (not recorded which). These receptors came from a woman under 40 who had recovered from COVID-19.

The gene calls are TRBV25-1 and TRBJ2-1; 8 bases line up with TRBD2. In germline, CDR1 is MGHDK, CDR2 SYGVNS. This CDR3 is built from 14 residues. V trimming: 5 bases; J trimming: 12 bases; junction bases outside the gene matches: 12. The CDR3 is CASSPPSSRGGQFF. CDR3 in DNA: TGTGCCAGCAGTCCCCCCTCGAGTCGGGGGGGGCAGTTCTTC.

A few counts support this clone. J is TRBJ1-1 and V is TRBV14; TRBD1 is a possible D gene (6 bases). The CDR3 consists of 19 residues. Trimming pared 4 bases from V and 5 bases from J, leaving 29 bases between. Germline lookup yields CDR1 SGHDN and CDR2 FVKESK. CDR3 DNA sequence: TGTGCCAGCAGCCCCATAGGGTCCGGGCGGGGGCTTAGGAAGACTGAAGCTTTCTTT. Translating it yields CASSPIGSGRGLRKTEAFF. Based on the CDR3 plus reference TRBV14 and TRBJ1-1, the full variable domain is EAGVTQFPSHSVIEKGQTVTLRCDPISGHDNLYWYRRVMGKEIKFLLHFVKESKQDESGMPNNRFLAERTGGTYSTLKVQPAELEDSGVYFCASSPIGSGRGLRKTEAFFGQGTRLTVV.

The chain links TRBV6-2 or TRBV6-3 to TRBJ2-2; D is possibly TRBD2 (7 bases). CDR3 length: 16 residues. The V end lost 5 bases, the J end lost 4 bases, and 17 bases lay between the germline ends. Germline loops: CDR1 MNHEY, CDR2 SVGEGT. In DNA form, the CDR3 reads TGTGCCAGCAGTCACTTTGGGGGGGGCTTCACCGGGGAGCTGTTTTTT. It encodes CASSHFGGGFTGELFF.

The chain employs TRBV2 and TRBJ1-1; the match to TRBD1 covers 7 bases. The CDR3 consists of 14 residues. Trimming removed 2 bases from V and 0 bases from J; junction bases left unmatched: 0. CDR1 is SNHLY, CDR2 FYNNEI, per germline. The CDR3, as DNA: TGTGCCAGCAGTGAAACAGGGGTGAACACTGAAGCTTTCTTT. This codes for CASSETGVNTEAFF.

This chain joins TRBV6-5 and TRBJ2-7, with D possibly being TRBD1 (6 bases). The CDR3 runs to 14 residues. Trimming stripped 6 bases from V and 7 bases from J, with 19 bases between. CDR1 and CDR2 (germline): MNHEY, SVGAGI. In DNA, the CDR3 is TGTGCCAGCAGAGAGACAGGACTCGCTGGGGAGCAGTACTTC. This encodes CASRETGLAGEQYF.

The rearrangement uses TRBV2 and TRBJ1-1, with TRBD1 as a possible D gene (6 bases). Trimming shortened V by 10 bases and J by 5 bases, and 11 bases separated the two germline ends. The CDR3 has 11 residues. Looked up from germline, CDR1 is SNHLY and CDR2 is FYNNEI. In DNA form, the CDR3 reads TGTGCCAATACAGGGACGACTGAAGCTTTCTTT. Translation gives CANTGTTEAFF.

This clone was seen a single time. The chain carries TRBV18 and TRBJ2-5, with D tentatively TRBD1 (6 bases). This CDR3 is 14 amino acids long. The V gene's germline CDR1 is KGHSH and CDR2 LQKENI. The V and J ends lost 2 bases and 3 bases respectively, with 10 bases between them. The CDR3 sequence: CASSPGQLEETQYF. The CDR3 DNA reads as TGTGCCAGCTCACCAGGACAGTTAGAAGAGACCCAGTACTTC.

The CDR3 region is CASSVSGRGYEQYF. CDR3 nucleotide sequence: TGTGCCAGCAGCGTCTCAGGGAGGGGCTACGAGCAGTACTTC. V gene TRBV9 combines with J gene TRBJ2-7, with TRBD2 matching 7 bases. Germline CDR1 reads SGDLS; CDR2 reads YYNGEE. Losses at the gene ends were 2 bases for V and 3 bases for J; bases not matched to a gene: 5. The CDR3 sequence is 14 residues long.

This rearrangement joins TRBV6-2 or TRBV6-3 to TRBJ1-1; 9 bases fit TRBD1. V shed 0 bases, J shed 5 bases, and the junction held 4 bases outside the gene matches. Per germline, CDR1 MNHEY and CDR2 SVGEGT. The CDR3 runs to 15 residues. CDR3: CASSYSGTGWTEAFF. The CDR3 DNA reads as TGTGCCAGCAGTTACTCCGGGACAGGGTGGACTGAAGCTTTCTTT.

In DNA form, the CDR3 reads TGTGCCAGCAGCCAAGAGCTAGCGGGGGGCTCCTATTTT. This gives the protein CASSQELAGGSYF. The chain joins TRBV14 to TRBJ2-3; TRBD2 aligns across 11 bases. V trimming: 0 bases; J trimming: 15 bases; junction bases outside the gene matches: 5. This CDR3 contains 13 residues. Germline CDR1 and CDR2: SGHDN and FVKESK.

V and J are TRBV19 and TRBJ2-2; TRBD2 might be the D (7 bases). The CDR3 runs to 15 residues. The V and J ends lost 1 base and 5 bases respectively, with 11 bases between them. Germline CDR1 and CDR2: LNHDA and SQIVND (reference sequence). Written as DNA, the CDR3 is TGTGCCAGTAGTATAGGCAGGGGAGGGACCGGGGAGCTGTTTTTT. Amino acids: CASSIGRGGTGELFF. Using reference TRBV19 and TRBJ2-2 for the parts outside the CDR3, the full variable domain is DGGITQSPKYLFRKEGQNVTLSCEQNLNHDAMYWYRQDPGQGLRLIYYSQIVNDFQKGDIAEGYSVSREKKESFPLTVTSAQKNPTAFYLCASSIGRGGTGELFFGEGSRLTVL.

The rearrangement links TRBV4-1 to TRBJ1-2, with D perhaps TRBD1 (6 bases). Trimming removed 2 bases at V and 2 bases at J, with 21 bases between. This CDR3 is 18 amino acids long. Germline V CDR1 and CDR2: MGHRA, YSYEKL. The CDR3 DNA follows: TGCGCCAGCAGCCAACTACTTGCCCCTGGCAGGGGAAACTATGGCTACACCTTC. Encoded protein: CASSQLLAPGRGNYGYTF.

The chain has TRBV30 and TRBJ2-7; possibly TRBD1 for D (5 bases). The length of the CDR3 is 15 residues. The germline CDR1 and CDR2 sequences are GTSNPN and SVGIG (reference sequence). V was clipped by 0 bases and J by 6 bases, with 18 bases between them. This chain's CDR3 is CAWSVGTGRTSEQYF. The CDR3 region has the DNA TGTGCCTGGAGTGTGGGCACAGGCCGAACGAGCGAGCAGTACTTC.

This clone was detected a few times. This chain connects TRBV13 to TRBJ2-1; 9 nucleotides match TRBD2. In germline, CDR1 is PRHDT, CDR2 FYEKMQ (reference sequence). This CDR3 is 15 amino acids long. With 3 bases clipped from V and 10 bases from J, the junction kept 10 bases outside the gene matches. CDR3 DNA: TGTGCCAGCAGCTTCGCTAGCGGGGCCAACCCAGAGCAGTTCTTC. Its protein product is CASSFASGANPEQFF.